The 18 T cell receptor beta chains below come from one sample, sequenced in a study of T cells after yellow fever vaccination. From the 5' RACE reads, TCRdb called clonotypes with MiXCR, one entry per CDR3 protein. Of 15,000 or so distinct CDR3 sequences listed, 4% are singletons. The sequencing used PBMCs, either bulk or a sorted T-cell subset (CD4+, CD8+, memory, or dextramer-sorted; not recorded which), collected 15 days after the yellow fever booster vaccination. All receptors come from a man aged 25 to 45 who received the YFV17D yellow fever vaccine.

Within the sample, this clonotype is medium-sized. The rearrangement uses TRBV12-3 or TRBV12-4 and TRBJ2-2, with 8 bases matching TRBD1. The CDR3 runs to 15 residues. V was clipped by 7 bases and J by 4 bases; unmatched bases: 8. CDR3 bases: TGTGCCAGCAAAGTGGACAGGGTACGCACCGGGGAGCTGTTTTTT. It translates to CASKVDRVRTGELFF.

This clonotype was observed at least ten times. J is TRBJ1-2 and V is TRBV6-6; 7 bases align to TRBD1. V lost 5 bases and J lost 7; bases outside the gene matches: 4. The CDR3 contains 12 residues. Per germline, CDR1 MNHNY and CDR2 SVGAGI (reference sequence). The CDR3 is CASSRDRVGYTF. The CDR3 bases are TGTGCCAGCAGTCGCGACAGGGTTGGCTACACCTTC.

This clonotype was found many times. In DNA, the CDR3 is TGCAGTGCTGTGGGCCTAGTTTCGGGGGGGATAGGGTCCAATGAGCAGTTCTTC. Encoded protein: CSAVGLVSGGIGSNEQFF. V is TRBV20-1 and J is TRBJ2-1, with TRBD2 identical over 8 bases. Trimming took 5 bases from V and 6 from J; bases not matched to a gene: 21. The CDR3 runs to 18 residues. Germline V gene sequence: CDR1 DFQATT, CDR2 SNEGSKA (reference sequence).

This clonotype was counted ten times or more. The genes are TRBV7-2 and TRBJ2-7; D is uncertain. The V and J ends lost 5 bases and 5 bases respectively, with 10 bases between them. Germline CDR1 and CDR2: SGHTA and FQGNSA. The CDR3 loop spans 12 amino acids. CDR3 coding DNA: TGTGCCAGCAGCATTATTATGAACGAGCAGTACTTC. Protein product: CASSIIMNEQYF.

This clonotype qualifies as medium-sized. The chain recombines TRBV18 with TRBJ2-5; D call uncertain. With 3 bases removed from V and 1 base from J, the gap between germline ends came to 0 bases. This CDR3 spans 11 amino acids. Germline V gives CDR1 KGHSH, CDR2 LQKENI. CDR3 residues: CASSPQETQYF. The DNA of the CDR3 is TGTGCCAGCTCACCCCAAGAGACCCAGTACTTC.

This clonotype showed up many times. CDR3 protein: CASSLLPSGPGEKLFF. The CDR3 DNA is TGCGCCAGCAGCTTGCTCCCCTCCGGGCCCGGGGAAAAACTGTTTTTT. The V gene is TRBV5-1, the J gene TRBJ1-4; D is ambiguous. Germline V lookup: CDR1 SGHRS, CDR2 YFSETQ. V lost 1 base and J 8 bases, leaving 18 bases between the germline ends. The CDR3 length is 16 residues. The complete variable domain, with remaining parts taken from reference TRBV5-1 and TRBJ1-4, reads KAGVTQTPRYLIKTRGQQVTLSCSPISGHRSVSWYQQTPGQGLQFLFEYFSETQRNKGNFPGRFSGRQFSNSRSEMNVSTLELGDSALYLCASSLLPSGPGEKLFFGSGTQLSVL.

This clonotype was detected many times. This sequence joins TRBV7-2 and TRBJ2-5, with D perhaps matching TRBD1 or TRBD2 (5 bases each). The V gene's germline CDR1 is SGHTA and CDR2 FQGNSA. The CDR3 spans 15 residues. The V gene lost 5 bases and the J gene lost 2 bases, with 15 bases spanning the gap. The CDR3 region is CASSPPGRQQETQYF. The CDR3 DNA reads TGTGCCAGCAGCCCACCGGGACGGCAGCAAGAGACCCAGTACTTC. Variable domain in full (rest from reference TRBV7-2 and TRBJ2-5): GAGVSQSPSNKVTEKGKDVELRCDPISGHTALYWYRQSLGQGLEFLIYFQGNSAPDKSGLPSDRFSAERTGGSVSTLTIQRTQQEDSAVYLCASSPPGRQQETQYFGPGTRLLVL.

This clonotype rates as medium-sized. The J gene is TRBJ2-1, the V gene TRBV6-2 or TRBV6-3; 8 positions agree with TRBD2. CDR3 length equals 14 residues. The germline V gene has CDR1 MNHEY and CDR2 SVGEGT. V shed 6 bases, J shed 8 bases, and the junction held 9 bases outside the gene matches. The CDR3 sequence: CASSFLTSGDEQFF. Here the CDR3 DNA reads TGTGCCAGCAGCTTTTTAACTAGCGGCGATGAGCAGTTCTTC.

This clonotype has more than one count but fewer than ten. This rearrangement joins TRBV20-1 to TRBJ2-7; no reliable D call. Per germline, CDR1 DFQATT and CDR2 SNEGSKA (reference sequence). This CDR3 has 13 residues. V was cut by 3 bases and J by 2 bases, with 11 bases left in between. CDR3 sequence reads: CSASDQGPYEQYF. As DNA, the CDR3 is TGCAGTGCTAGTGATCAAGGCCCCTACGAGCAGTACTTC.

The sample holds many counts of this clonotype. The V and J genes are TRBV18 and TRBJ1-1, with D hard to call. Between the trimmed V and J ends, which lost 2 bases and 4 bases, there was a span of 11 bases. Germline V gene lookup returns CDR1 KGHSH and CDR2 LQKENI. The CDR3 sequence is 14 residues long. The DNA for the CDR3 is TGTGCCAGCTCACCAACCGACGAGGGCACTGAAGCTTTCTTT. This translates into CASSPTDEGTEAFF.

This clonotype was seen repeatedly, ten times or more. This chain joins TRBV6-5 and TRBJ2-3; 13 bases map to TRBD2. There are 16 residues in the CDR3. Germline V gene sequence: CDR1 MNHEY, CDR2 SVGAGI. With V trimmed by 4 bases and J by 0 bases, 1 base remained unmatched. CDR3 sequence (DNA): TGTGCCAGCAGTTCGGGACTAGCGGGGAGCACAGATACGCAGTATTTT. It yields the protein CASSSGLAGSTDTQYF.

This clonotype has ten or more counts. The CDR3 protein is CASSSGLAGGQETQYF. The CDR3 bases are TGTGCCAGCAGCTCTGGACTAGCGGGAGGCCAAGAGACCCAGTACTTC. This chain uses TRBV5-4 with TRBJ2-5; TRBD2 aligns across 14 bases. Germline CDR1 reads SGHNT; CDR2 reads YYREEE (reference sequence). This CDR3 is 16 amino acids long. V dropped 3 bases and J dropped 1; count of bases not matched to a gene: 2.

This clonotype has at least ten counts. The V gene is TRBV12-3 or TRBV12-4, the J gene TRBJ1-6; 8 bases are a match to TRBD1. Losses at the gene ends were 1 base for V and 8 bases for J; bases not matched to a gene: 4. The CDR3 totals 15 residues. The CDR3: CASSLDRGWDSPLHF. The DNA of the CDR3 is TGTGCCAGCAGTTTAGACAGGGGGTGGGATTCACCCCTCCACTTT.

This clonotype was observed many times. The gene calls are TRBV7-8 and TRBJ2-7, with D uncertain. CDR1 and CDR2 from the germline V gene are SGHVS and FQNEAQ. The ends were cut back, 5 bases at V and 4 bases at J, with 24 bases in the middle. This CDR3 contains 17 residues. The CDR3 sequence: CASSPRNGQPPTYEQYF. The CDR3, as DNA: TGTGCCAGCAGCCCCCGTAATGGTCAGCCCCCAACTTACGAGCAGTACTTC.

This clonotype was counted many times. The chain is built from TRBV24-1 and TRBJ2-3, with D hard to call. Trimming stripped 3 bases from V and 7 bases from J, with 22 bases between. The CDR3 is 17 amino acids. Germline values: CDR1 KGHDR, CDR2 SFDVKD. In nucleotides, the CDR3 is TGTGCCACCAGTGATACAAACCTAGGACCTGTTAGTAATACGCAGTATTTT. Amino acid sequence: CATSDTNLGPVSNTQYF.

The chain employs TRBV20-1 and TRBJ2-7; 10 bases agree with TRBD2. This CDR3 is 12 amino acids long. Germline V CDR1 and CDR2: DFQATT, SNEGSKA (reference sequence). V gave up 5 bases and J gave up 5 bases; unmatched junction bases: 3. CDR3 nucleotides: TGCAGTGCTGCTAGCGGGAGCCACGAGCAGTACTTC. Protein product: CSAASGSHEQYF.

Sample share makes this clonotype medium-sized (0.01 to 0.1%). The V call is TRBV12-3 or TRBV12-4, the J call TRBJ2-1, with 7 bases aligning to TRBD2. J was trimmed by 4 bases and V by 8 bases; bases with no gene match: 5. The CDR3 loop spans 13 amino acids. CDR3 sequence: CASLSGNYNEQFF. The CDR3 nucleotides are TGTGCCAGCCTAAGCGGGAATTACAATGAGCAGTTCTTC.

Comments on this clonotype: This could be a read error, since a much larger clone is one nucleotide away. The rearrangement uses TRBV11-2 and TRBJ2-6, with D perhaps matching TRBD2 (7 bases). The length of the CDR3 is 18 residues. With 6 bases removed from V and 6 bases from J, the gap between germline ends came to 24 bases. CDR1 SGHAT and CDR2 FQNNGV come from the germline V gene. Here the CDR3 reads CASSRGGGHGTPANVLTF. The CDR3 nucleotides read TGTGCCAGCAGTCGAGGGGGGGGTCATGGCACACCGGCCAACGTCCTGACTTTC.